This is a list of T cell receptor beta chains from one sample in a study of blood T cells in healthy people across ages. TCRdb fed the 5' RACE reads into MiXCR, producing one record per CDR3 protein. The table lists some 370,000 distinct CDR3 sequences, over 45% of them singletons. Sequencing was carried out using blood. The receptors stem from a man aged 60-69 years in good health. Both conserved end residues are part of each CDR3. The D gene is left open where the match is weak. Size tells how often a clone was seen (once, few, many) or the class of an expanded clone, and some rows leave it out.

clone size: few
D gene: NA
J gene: TRBJ2-1
V gene: TRBV20-1
CDR3 protein: CSAGTGSYNEQFF
CDR3 DNA: TGCAGTGCTGGGACTGGCTCCTACAATGAGCAGTTCTTC

clone size: NA
D gene: NA
J gene: TRBJ1-5
V gene: TRBV6-6
CDR3 protein: CASSYSNQLNAAQHF
CDR3 DNA: TGTGCCAGCAGTTACTCGAACCAGCTCAATGCGGCCCAGCATTTT

clone size: NA
D gene: TRBD2
J gene: TRBJ2-1
V gene: TRBV20-1
CDR3 protein: CSARDPSSGSLGEQFF
CDR3 DNA: TGCAGTGCTAGAGATCCGAGTAGCGGGAGTTTAGGTGAGCAGTTCTTC

clone size: NA
D gene: TRBD1
J gene: TRBJ2-4
V gene: TRBV5-1
CDR3 protein: CASRPTGLAKNIQYF
CDR3 DNA: TGCGCCAGCAGACCGACAGGGCTAGCCAAAAACATTCAGTACTTC

clone size: once
D gene: TRBD2
J gene: TRBJ2-2
V gene: TRBV29-1
CDR3 protein: CSVRAGGTGELFF
CDR3 DNA: TGCAGCGTGAGAGCGGGAGGCACCGGGGAGCTGTTTTTT

clone size: few
D gene: NA
J gene: TRBJ2-6
V gene: TRBV20-1
CDR3 protein: CSARIRGRESSGANVLTF
CDR3 DNA: TGCAGTGCTAGAATTCGCGGCAGGGAAAGCTCTGGGGCCAACGTCCTGACTTTC

clone size: many
D gene: NA
J gene: TRBJ1-4
V gene: TRBV7-2
CDR3 protein: CASSTTPGVGEKLFF
CDR3 DNA: TGTGCCAGCAGCACTACTCCAGGGGTAGGAGAAAAACTGTTTTTT

clone size: NA
D gene: NA
J gene: TRBJ1-1
V gene: TRBV6-5
CDR3 protein: CASSYSMGGWTEAFF
CDR3 DNA: TGTGCCAGCAGTTACTCTATGGGGGGGTGGACTGAAGCTTTCTTT

clone size: many
D gene: NA
J gene: TRBJ2-7
V gene: TRBV7-9
CDR3 protein: CASSFSGRSRYEQYF
CDR3 DNA: TGTGCCAGCAGCTTTTCAGGGAGATCCCGTTACGAGCAGTACTTC

clone size: NA
D gene: NA
J gene: TRBJ1-2
V gene: TRBV30
CDR3 protein: CAWSANYGRAHGYTF
CDR3 DNA: TGTGCCTGGAGTGCGAATTACGGGAGGGCCCATGGCTACACCTTC

clone size: NA
D gene: NA
J gene: TRBJ2-1
V gene: TRBV12-3/TRBV12-4
CDR3 protein: CASSFGTHNEQFF
CDR3 DNA: TGTGCCAGCAGTTTCGGGACTCACAATGAGCAGTTCTTC

clone size: NA
D gene: TRBD1
J gene: TRBJ2-1
V gene: TRBV11-2
CDR3 protein: CASSTRTGGHEQFF
CDR3 DNA: TGTGCCAGCAGCACTCGGACAGGGGGCCATGAGCAGTTCTTC

clone size: NA
D gene: NA
J gene: TRBJ2-5
V gene: TRBV12-3/TRBV12-4
CDR3 protein: CASSLGGASGQGTQYF
CDR3 DNA: TGTGCCAGCAGTTTAGGGGGGGCTAGCGGACAAGGGACCCAGTACTTC

clone size: once
D gene: TRBD2
J gene: TRBJ2-1
V gene: TRBV20-1
CDR3 protein: CSALIGRGGPYNEQFF
CDR3 DNA: TGCAGTGCTCTAATAGGGCGGGGGGGACCGTACAATGAGCAGTTCTTC

clone size: NA
D gene: NA
J gene: TRBJ2-3
V gene: TRBV7-8
CDR3 protein: CASSLSVGDTQYF
CDR3 DNA: TGTGCCAGCAGCTTAAGTGTCGGAGATACGCAGTATTTT

clone size: few
D gene: NA
J gene: TRBJ2-3
V gene: TRBV7-3
CDR3 protein: CASSPQGMGTDTQYF
CDR3 DNA: TGTGCCAGCAGCCCCCAGGGTATGGGCACAGATACGCAGTATTTT

clone size: once
D gene: TRBD2
J gene: TRBJ2-7
V gene: TRBV20-1
CDR3 protein: CSARDPGLAGGEQYF
CDR3 DNA: TGCAGTGCTAGAGATCCGGGACTAGCGGGAGGCGAGCAGTACTTC

clone size: many
D gene: NA
J gene: TRBJ2-7
V gene: TRBV25-1
CDR3 protein: CASSAGFEQYF
CDR3 DNA: TGTGCCAGCAGTGCGGGGTTCGAGCAGTACTTC

clone size: few
D gene: NA
J gene: TRBJ2-1
V gene: TRBV20-1
CDR3 protein: CSARDLRFYNEQFF
CDR3 DNA: TGCAGTGCTAGAGATCTAAGATTTTACAATGAGCAGTTCTTC

clone size: NA
D gene: TRBD1
J gene: TRBJ2-4
V gene: TRBV9
CDR3 protein: CASSPGGTGAIQYF
CDR3 DNA: TGTGCCAGCAGCCCCGGCGGGACAGGGGCCATTCAGTACTTC

clone size: NA
D gene: NA
J gene: TRBJ1-2
V gene: TRBV19
CDR3 protein: CASSIDGTPTNYGYTF
CDR3 DNA: TGTGCCAGTAGTATAGACGGGACCCCCACTAACTATGGCTACACCTTC

clone size: few
D gene: TRBD2
J gene: TRBJ2-4
V gene: TRBV7-6
CDR3 protein: CASSLATGGGSKNIQYF
CDR3 DNA: TGTGCCAGCAGCTTAGCGACTGGCGGGGGGTCCAAAAACATTCAGTACTTC

clone size: few
D gene: NA
J gene: TRBJ1-2
V gene: TRBV6-5
CDR3 protein: CASTLGGGNYGYTF
CDR3 DNA: TGTGCCAGCACCCTAGGTGGGGGAAACTATGGCTACACCTTC

clone size: NA
D gene: TRBD1
J gene: TRBJ2-5
V gene: TRBV5-1
CDR3 protein: CASRQGASQETQYF
CDR3 DNA: TGCGCCAGTCGACAGGGGGCGAGCCAAGAGACCCAGTACTTC

clone size: few
D gene: NA
J gene: TRBJ2-1
V gene: TRBV7-9
CDR3 protein: CASSSGDSAWGEQFF
CDR3 DNA: TGTGCCAGCAGCTCTGGTGATAGCGCCTGGGGTGAGCAGTTCTTC

clone size: many
D gene: NA
J gene: TRBJ2-7
V gene: TRBV5-1
CDR3 protein: CASSTRGTGGPEQYF
CDR3 DNA: TGCGCCAGCAGCACTCGGGGGACGGGCGGACCCGAGCAGTACTTC

clone size: NA
D gene: NA
J gene: TRBJ2-7
V gene: TRBV7-9
CDR3 protein: CASSATVRIEQYF
CDR3 DNA: TGTGCCAGCAGCGCTACAGTTAGGATCGAGCAGTACTTC

clone size: once
D gene: NA
J gene: TRBJ2-3
V gene: TRBV9
CDR3 protein: CASSPGAELDTQYF
CDR3 DNA: TGTGCCAGCAGCCCCGGCGCAGAATTAGATACGCAGTATTTT

clone size: NA
D gene: NA
J gene: TRBJ2-5
V gene: TRBV29-1
CDR3 protein: CSVEIGTQYF
CDR3 DNA: TGCAGCGTGGAAATCGGGACCCAGTACTTC

clone size: NA
D gene: TRBD1
J gene: TRBJ1-1
V gene: TRBV7-2
CDR3 protein: CASSGDRATEAFF
CDR3 DNA: TGTGCCAGCAGCGGAGACAGGGCGACTGAAGCTTTCTTT

clone size: NA
D gene: TRBD2
J gene: TRBJ2-1
V gene: TRBV29-1
CDR3 protein: CSVGTSGSSYNEQFF
CDR3 DNA: TGCAGCGTTGGGACTAGCGGGAGTTCCTACAATGAGCAGTTCTTC

clone size: NA
D gene: TRBD2
J gene: TRBJ2-7
V gene: TRBV5-1
CDR3 protein: CASSPTGGGSYEQYF
CDR3 DNA: TGCGCCAGCAGCCCAACGGGGGGTGGTTCCTACGAGCAGTACTTC

clone size: NA
D gene: TRBD1
J gene: TRBJ2-7
V gene: TRBV18
CDR3 protein: CASSQETGGAGGLYEQYF
CDR3 DNA: TGTGCCAGCTCACAAGAGACAGGGGGCGCCGGGGGCCTTTACGAGCAGTACTTC

clone size: NA
D gene: NA
J gene: TRBJ2-7
V gene: TRBV29-1
CDR3 protein: CSAQGPGIYEQYF
CDR3 DNA: TGCAGCGCCCAGGGACCAGGTATCTACGAGCAGTACTTC

clone size: NA
D gene: TRBD1
J gene: TRBJ1-2
V gene: TRBV12-3/TRBV12-4
CDR3 protein: CASRLDRGGGYTF
CDR3 DNA: TGTGCCAGCAGACTTGACAGGGGGGGTGGCTACACCTTC

clone size: once
D gene: NA
J gene: TRBJ2-3
V gene: TRBV20-1
CDR3 protein: CSAPPTSGYGVTDTQYF
CDR3 DNA: TGCAGTGCCCCCCCGACCTCAGGGTATGGAGTCACAGATACGCAGTATTTT

clone size: NA
D gene: TRBD1
J gene: TRBJ1-4
V gene: TRBV28
CDR3 protein: CASSSPRDRHKEKLFF
CDR3 DNA: TGTGCCAGCAGTTCACCCCGGGACAGGCATAAAGAAAAACTGTTTTTT

clone size: NA
D gene: TRBD2
J gene: TRBJ2-7
V gene: TRBV7-6
CDR3 protein: CASSLAELAGIYEQYF
CDR3 DNA: TGTGCCAGCAGCTTAGCTGAGCTAGCGGGGATCTACGAGCAGTACTTC

clone size: NA
D gene: TRBD2
J gene: TRBJ2-3
V gene: TRBV12-3/TRBV12-4
CDR3 protein: CASSFMRAGGDTQYF
CDR3 DNA: TGTGCCAGCAGTTTTATGAGAGCGGGGGGGGATACGCAGTATTTT

clone size: NA
D gene: TRBD1
J gene: TRBJ1-2
V gene: TRBV11-2
CDR3 protein: CASSQGQGLYGYTF
CDR3 DNA: TGTGCCAGCAGCCAGGGACAGGGCCTCTATGGCTACACCTTC

clone size: NA
D gene: NA
J gene: TRBJ1-5
V gene: TRBV6-1
CDR3 protein: CASSGVVNQPQHF
CDR3 DNA: TGTGCCAGCAGTGGGGTTGTAAACCAGCCCCAGCATTTT

clone size: NA
D gene: TRBD2
J gene: TRBJ2-5
V gene: TRBV11-2
CDR3 protein: CASSPGTSGSGETQYF
CDR3 DNA: TGTGCCAGCAGTCCGGGGACTAGCGGGAGTGGAGAGACCCAGTACTTC

clone size: many
D gene: NA
J gene: TRBJ2-7
V gene: TRBV5-1
CDR3 protein: CASSMGPSSYEQYF
CDR3 DNA: TGCGCCAGCAGCATGGGACCATCCTCCTACGAGCAGTACTTC

clone size: few
D gene: NA
J gene: TRBJ2-5
V gene: TRBV20-1
CDR3 protein: CSARKLDYQETQYF
CDR3 DNA: TGCAGTGCTAGAAAGTTAGACTACCAAGAGACCCAGTACTTC

clone size: few
D gene: NA
J gene: TRBJ2-5
V gene: TRBV3-1
CDR3 protein: CASSHAAETQYF
CDR3 DNA: TGTGCCAGCAGCCATGCAGCAGAGACCCAGTACTTC

clone size: NA
D gene: NA
J gene: TRBJ2-7
V gene: TRBV4-2
CDR3 protein: CASSHSGEIYEQYF
CDR3 DNA: TGTGCCAGCAGCCATAGCGGTGAGATCTACGAGCAGTACTTC

clone size: NA
D gene: NA
J gene: TRBJ1-1
V gene: TRBV7-9
CDR3 protein: CASSFNWGGSEAFF
CDR3 DNA: TGTGCCAGCAGCTTCAATTGGGGGGGCTCTGAAGCTTTCTTT

clone size: NA
D gene: TRBD1
J gene: TRBJ1-2
V gene: TRBV5-5
CDR3 protein: CASSSDRVVGYTF
CDR3 DNA: TGTGCCAGCAGCTCGGACAGGGTGGTTGGCTACACCTTC